This T cell receptor (beta chain) was sequenced for a study of blood T cells in healthy people across ages. Alongside a J-beta primer mix, a sample-barcoded 5' primer served in a second PCR lasting roughly 7 to 12 cycles. TCRdb re-called the 5' RACE reads with MiXCR, one entry per CDR3 protein. The data contain around 800,000 distinct CDR3 sequences, more than 25% of them singletons. V gave up 6 bases and J gave up 5 bases, with 17 bases separating them. Germline assignment: CDR1 MNHNY and CDR2 SVGAGI (reference sequence). This CDR3 is built from 15 residues. In its sample, this clonotype was seen a few times. A further study also used this sample, focusing on T cells of mothers and their children.

Input material: blood. The receptor was isolated from a boy younger than 18 in good health. J is TRBJ1-5 and V is TRBV6-6; no reliable D call. CDR3: CASSNQARRDQPQHF. The CDR3 coding sequence is TGTGCCAGCAGCAACCAGGCGAGGAGAGATCAGCCCCAGCATTTT.